Following are 20 T cell receptor beta chains from one sample sequenced in a study of regulatory T cells in long-lasting Graves disease. In building TCR beta libraries, iRepertoire HTBI primers were used together with Arm-PCR of CDR3 regions. TCRdb recomputed calls from the multiplex PCR reads with MiXCR, one row per CDR3 protein. This sample has a few hundred thousand distinct CDR3 sequences, with roughly a quarter found just once. The time point is: persistent/refractory GD, antithyroid drugs over 5 years with positive TRAb. RNA extracted from PBMCs served as the sequencing template. The sequenced sample was peripheral blood mononuclear cells (PBMCs), obtained when the disease was refractory, from a patient treated with antithyroid drugs. Receptors were obtained from a female donor with Graves disease.

A few counts support this clonotype. This sequence joins TRBV9 and TRBJ2-5; D perhaps matches TRBD2 (6 bases). Trimming took off 7 bases at V and 2 bases at J, with 12 bases between the two ends. Germline V lookup: CDR1 SGDLS, CDR2 YYNGEE. CDR3 length: 13 residues. The CDR3 region has the DNA TGTGCCAGCCGGGCTAGCGATCAAGAGACCCAGTACTTC. It yields the protein CASRASDQETQYF.

This clonotype was detected a few times. The CDR3 region has the DNA TGCGCCAGCAGTCGGGACACCAACACTGAAGCTTTCTTT. Protein: CASSRDTNTEAFF. This chain links TRBV5-1 with TRBJ1-1; D may be TRBD1 (6 bases). Per germline, CDR1 SGHRS and CDR2 YFSETQ. This CDR3 spans 13 amino acids. V was clipped by 5 bases and J by 2 bases, with 10 bases between them.

This clonotype was recorded at least ten times. The rearrangement links TRBV18 to TRBJ1-1; a possible D gene is TRBD1 (5 bases). CDR1 is KGHSH, CDR2 LQKENI, per germline. This CDR3 is 11 amino acids long. V dropped 6 bases and J dropped 8 bases, with 10 bases sitting between them. The CDR3 loop reads CASSPTGEAFF. CDR3 coding DNA: TGTGCCAGCTCTCCCACAGGCGAAGCTTTCTTT. The full variable domain, its missing parts supplied by reference TRBV18 and TRBJ1-1, is NAGVMQNPRHLVRRRGQEARLRCSPMKGHSHVYWYRQLPEEGLKFMVYLQKENIIDESGMPKERFSAEFPKEGPSILRIQQVVRGDSAAYFCASSPTGEAFFGQGTRLTVV.

This clonotype came up many times. This chain joins TRBV2 and TRBJ2-2; 7 bases line up with TRBD2. Germline assignment: CDR1 SNHLY and CDR2 FYNNEI. V shed 3 bases, J shed 5 bases, and the junction held 6 bases outside the gene matches. CDR3 size: 15 residues. The CDR3 nucleotides are TGTGCCAGCAGTGACGTAGCGGGCTCAACCGGGGAGCTGTTTTTT. Protein sequence: CASSDVAGSTGELFF.

As to this clonotype: This clone may be a read error of a much larger clone one base away. The rearrangement uses TRBV6-2 or TRBV6-3 and TRBJ1-2; TRBD1 matches at 7 bases. The CDR3 totals 15 residues. Germline V lookup: CDR1 MNHEY, CDR2 SVGEGT. Trimming removed 4 bases from V and 4 bases from J; junction bases left unmatched: 9. CDR3 bases: TGTGCCAGCAGTTCCCCGACAGGGTGGTCCTATGGCTACACCTTC. Translated: CASSSPTGWSYGYTF.

This clonotype has ten or more counts. This chain connects TRBV2 to TRBJ2-7, with 9 bases aligning to TRBD2. V was pared by 4 bases and J by 3 bases, with 4 bases of the junction left unmatched. The CDR3 sequence is 14 residues long. CDR1 and CDR2 (germline): SNHLY, FYNNEI. CDR3: CASSGGRADYEQYF. The CDR3 DNA sequence: TGTGCCAGCAGTGGCGGGAGGGCCGACTACGAGCAGTACTTC.

There are a few counts of this clonotype. The chain carries TRBV27 and TRBJ2-6; a weak D match, TRBD2 (7 bases). Trimming took off 5 bases at V and 0 bases at J, with 14 bases between the two ends. Germline CDR1 MNHEY, CDR2 SMNVEV (reference sequence). The CDR3 totals 17 residues. The DNA of the CDR3 is TGTGCCAGCAGTCCGGAGGGGGGGGCCTCTGGGGCCAACGTCCTGACTTTC. This translates into CASSPEGGASGANVLTF.

This chain connects TRBV7-2 to TRBJ2-5, with D perhaps TRBD2 (5 bases). Trimming cost V 5 bases and J 5 bases, with 15 bases left between them. Per the germline V gene, CDR1 is SGHTA and CDR2 is FQGNSA. This CDR3 is built from 14 residues. The CDR3 reads CASSPGLSFETQYF. CDR3 sequence (DNA): TGTGCCAGCAGCCCCGGACTGTCATTTGAGACCCAGTACTTC.

The chain recombines TRBV2 with TRBJ2-3; maybe TRBD2 (6 bases). Germline V gene data show CDR1 as SNHLY and CDR2 as FYNNEI. CDR3 size: 14 residues. Trimming stripped 6 bases from V and 2 bases from J, with 12 bases between. The CDR3 loop reads CASSRDSYTDTQYF. CDR3 DNA: TGTGCCAGCAGCCGGGACTCATACACAGATACGCAGTATTTT.

This clonotype was observed a handful of times. The V gene is TRBV5-1, the J gene TRBJ1-2; 7 bases fit TRBD1. J gave up 4 bases and V 3 bases, and 9 bases lay outside the gene matches. CDR3 size: 15 residues. The germline V gene has CDR1 SGHRS and CDR2 YFSETQ. CDR3 loop: CASSSRGGTPYGYTF. The CDR3 region has the DNA TGCGCCAGCAGCTCCAGGGGGGGCACTCCCTATGGCTACACCTTC.

A word on this clonotype: Since a much larger clone is just one base distant, this may be a read error. The V call is TRBV19, the J call TRBJ2-7, with 11 bases aligning to TRBD2. CDR1 is LNHDA, CDR2 SQIVND, per germline (reference sequence). J gave up 9 bases and V 5 bases, and 9 bases lay outside the gene matches. The CDR3 consists of 14 residues. The DNA for the CDR3 is TGTGCCAGTAGTGGGCAGACTAGCGGGAACGGGCAGTACTTC. This translates into CASSGQTSGNGQYF.

In its sample, this clonotype was seen many times. The chain carries TRBV3-1 and TRBJ1-5, with unresolved D. Trimming removed 3 bases at V and 6 bases at J, with 6 bases between. The CDR3 has 12 amino acids. From germline, CDR1 is LGHDT and CDR2 YNNKEL (reference sequence). The CDR3 reads CASSHGSQPQHF. The DNA for the CDR3 is TGTGCCAGCAGCCATGGCAGTCAGCCCCAGCATTTT.

This clonotype has at least ten counts. The chain combines TRBV28 with TRBJ2-7; the D gene is possibly TRBD2 (6 bases). Germline V gene data show CDR1 as MDHEN and CDR2 as SYDVKM. V dropped 6 bases and J dropped 0 bases, with 18 bases sitting between them. The CDR3 runs to 16 residues. Written as DNA, the CDR3 is TGTGCCAGCAGCCCCATGGATTTGCGGGACTCCTACGAGCAGTACTTC. Translating it yields CASSPMDLRDSYEQYF.

A few counts support this clonotype. The J gene is TRBJ2-4, the V gene TRBV19; D may be TRBD1 (7 bases). Trimming left V 9 bases short and J 6 bases short, with 18 bases between. CDR3 length: 14 amino acids. CDR1 is LNHDA, CDR2 SQIVND, per germline (reference sequence). The CDR3 nucleotides are TGTGCCAGCCAACCTAACAGGGGAGGAAACATTCAGTACTTC. Translating gives CASQPNRGGNIQYF.

V usage is TRBV5-1 and J usage is TRBJ2-7; TRBD1 or TRBD2 may be the D gene (5 bases each). The CDR3 runs 14 residues. V lost 4 bases and J 4 bases, leaving 15 bases between the germline ends. CDR1 SGHRS and CDR2 YFSETQ come from the germline V gene. CDR3 protein: CASSMNGADYEQYF. DNA of the CDR3: TGCGCCAGCAGCATGAACGGGGCTGATTACGAGCAGTACTTC.

As concerns this clonotype: The junction shows a germline mismatch at one end, possibly a read error. The genes are TRBV20-1 and TRBJ2-2; 9 bases line up with TRBD2. Germline CDR1 DFQATT, CDR2 SNEGSKA (reference sequence). The CDR3 runs to 15 residues. The CDR3 bases are TGCAGTGCTAGAGTAGCGGGAGCTAACACCGAGGAGCTGTTTTTT. Translating it yields CSARVAGANTEELFF.

The chain links TRBV3-1 to TRBJ2-7; 12 bases match TRBD2. Germline lookup yields CDR1 LGHDT and CDR2 YNNKEL (reference sequence). The length of the CDR3 is 18 residues. Trimming at V came to 2 bases and at J to 6 bases, leaving 14 bases not matched to a gene. Written as DNA, the CDR3 is TGTGCCAGCAGCCAACTTGGGACTAGCGGGCCTCCCCTAGTCGAGCAGTACTTC. The encoded protein is CASSQLGTSGPPLVEQYF.

The CDR3 protein is CASSFRRTRAKNIQYF. In DNA, the CDR3 is TGTGCCAGCAGCTTCCGGCGGACTCGAGCCAAAAACATTCAGTACTTC. The chain uses TRBV7-2 and TRBJ2-4, with TRBD2 as a possible D gene (5 bases). The germline gives CDR1 SGHTA, CDR2 FQGNSA. The CDR3 has 16 residues. With 3 bases removed from V and 0 bases from J, the gap between germline ends came to 12 bases.

This clonotype has a handful of counts. The V and J genes are TRBV7-6 and TRBJ2-7, with no clear D. The germline gives CDR1 SGHVS, CDR2 FNYEAQ. CDR3 size: 13 residues. Deletions cut 4 bases from V and 6 bases from J, with 13 bases between. This chain's CDR3 is CASSSHLVSEQYF. As DNA, the CDR3 is TGTGCCAGCAGCTCCCACTTAGTTTCCGAGCAGTACTTC.

This clonotype was detected a few times. V and J are TRBV15 and TRBJ1-3; D perhaps matches TRBD1 (5 bases). Trimming took off 1 base at V and 2 bases at J, with 9 bases between the two ends. Germline V gene lookup returns CDR1 LNHNV and CDR2 YYDKDF (reference sequence). CDR3 length: 15 amino acids. The CDR3 reads CATSRGGGTGNTIYF. In DNA form, the CDR3 reads TGTGCCACCAGCAGAGGTGGGGGGACTGGAAACACCATATATTTT.